The 15 T cell receptor beta chains below were found in one sample sequenced in a study of response to subunit inactivated influenza vaccine. TCRdb redid the calling of the RT-PCR reads with MiXCR, one entry per CDR3 protein. The sample lists about 650,000 distinct CDR3 sequences, approximately 15% occurring once. This material consisted of PBMCs from blood, taken 14 to 15 days before vaccination. All receptors come from a middle-aged man who received an inactivated influenza vaccine.

Concerning this clonotype: The junction and the germline gene differ at one end; a read error may be behind it. The chain recombines TRBV5-1 with TRBJ2-7; D not resolved. The CDR3 has 13 amino acids. Germline CDR1 and CDR2: SGHRS and YFSETQ. The CDR3 loop reads CASSLDIAYEQYF. For the CDR3, the DNA is TGCGCCAGCAGCCTAGACATAGCCTATGAGCAGTACTTC.

The V and J genes are TRBV27 and TRBJ2-1; TRBD2 agrees at 9 bases. V lost 0 bases to trimming and J lost 5 bases; unmatched junction nucleotides: 8. The germline CDR1 and CDR2 sequences are MNHEY and SMNVEV (reference sequence). The CDR3 has 17 amino acids. The CDR3 sequence: CASSLSWLAGFHNEQFF. The CDR3 nucleotides read TGTGCCAGCAGTTTATCATGGCTAGCGGGATTCCACAATGAGCAGTTCTTC.

The rearrangement links TRBV7-2 to TRBJ2-5, with D maybe TRBD2 (5 bases). Germline V gene lookup returns CDR1 SGHTA and CDR2 FQGNSA. The CDR3 is made up of 13 amino acids. Trimming removed 7 bases at V and 3 bases at J, with 12 bases between. The chain's CDR3 is CASTLRREETQYF. DNA of the CDR3: TGTGCCAGCACCCTTCGGCGGGAAGAGACCCAGTACTTC.

The CDR3 DNA reads TGCAGTGCTCCTAACCAGGCCAAAAACATTCAGTACTTC. It encodes CSAPNQAKNIQYF. The rearrangement links TRBV20-1 to TRBJ2-4; D not resolved. V lost 5 bases, J lost 1 base, and 9 bases lay in between. The CDR3 covers 13 residues. Germline lookup yields CDR1 DFQATT and CDR2 SNEGSKA (reference sequence).

V is TRBV4-3 and J is TRBJ2-3, with D possibly being TRBD2 (6 bases). This CDR3 is 18 amino acids long. Germline V gives CDR1 LGHNA, CDR2 YSLEER. The V end was cut by 2 bases, the J end by 1 base, with 19 bases between. The CDR3 loop reads CASSQPWTTVNRTDTQYF. CDR3 nucleotides: TGCGCCAGCAGCCAACCCTGGACTACCGTAAACCGCACAGATACGCAGTATTTT.

This clonotype showed up many times. The chain combines TRBV5-1 with TRBJ2-5; D may be TRBD1 or TRBD2 (5 bases each). The CDR3 has 15 residues. The ends were cut back, 0 bases at V and 4 bases at J, with 13 bases in the middle. The germline V gene has CDR1 SGHRS and CDR2 YFSETQ. In nucleotides, the CDR3 is TGCGCCAGCAGCTTGGCCGGGGCCGGTATAGAGACCCAGTACTTC. Protein: CASSLAGAGIETQYF.

In its sample, this clonotype was seen a few times. V is TRBV7-2 and J is TRBJ2-4, with D possibly being TRBD1 (6 bases). The CDR3 is made up of 13 amino acids. Germline CDR1 SGHTA, CDR2 FQGNSA. V lost 8 bases to trimming and J lost 6 bases, with 14 bases between them. CDR3 protein: CASGAVQGNIQYF. The CDR3 DNA reads TGTGCCAGCGGGGCGGTACAGGGAAACATTCAGTACTTC.

This clonotype has a count of ten or more. The chain uses TRBV19 and TRBJ2-5; 7 nucleotides match TRBD1. V trimming: 5 bases; J trimming: 5 bases; junction bases outside the gene matches: 14. The germline gives CDR1 LNHDA, CDR2 SQIVND (reference sequence). The CDR3 extends over 16 amino acids. This CDR3 reads CASSPGTDPLRETQYF. CDR3 nucleotides: TGTGCCAGTAGTCCGGGGACAGATCCGCTTCGGGAGACCCAGTACTTC.

This clonotype was seen a handful of times. This chain connects TRBV18 to TRBJ2-3; 7 positions match TRBD2. The CDR3 sequence is 15 residues long. CDR1 is KGHSH and CDR2 is LQKENI in the germline V gene. V shed 3 bases, J shed 5 bases, and the junction held 8 bases outside the gene matches. This CDR3 reads CASSPRREIEDTQYF. In nucleotides, the CDR3 is TGTGCCAGCTCACCCCGGCGGGAGATCGAAGATACGCAGTATTTT.

The chain recombines TRBV24-1 with TRBJ2-7; 10 bases agree with TRBD1. The trim removed 4 bases at V and 4 bases at J, leaving 9 bases unmatched. The germline CDR1 and CDR2 sequences are KGHDR and SFDVKD. The CDR3 extends over 16 amino acids. This CDR3 reads CATSDTDRGGIYEQYF. DNA for the CDR3: TGTGCCACCAGTGACACGGACAGGGGGGGAATTTACGAGCAGTACTTC.

This clonotype has more than one count but fewer than ten. The rearrangement links TRBV27 to TRBJ2-2, with 15 bases fitting TRBD2. This CDR3 is 17 amino acids long. V lost 3 bases, J lost 6 bases, and 5 bases stayed unmatched. Germline V gene lookup returns CDR1 MNHEY and CDR2 SMNVEV (reference sequence). CDR3 coding DNA: TGTGCCAGCAGTTTCACTTGGACTAGCGGGAGGGCCGGGGAGCTGTTTTTT. It encodes CASSFTWTSGRAGELFF.

V is TRBV5-5 and J is TRBJ2-7; D call uncertain. The germline gives CDR1 SGHKS, CDR2 YYEKEE (reference sequence). There are 15 residues in the CDR3. Trimming removed 2 bases at V and 0 bases at J, with 12 bases between. The CDR3 loop reads CASSLQLLGSYEQYF. CDR3 DNA sequence: TGTGCCAGCAGCTTACAGTTATTGGGCTCCTACGAGCAGTACTTC.

The chain combines TRBV25-1 with TRBJ2-2; D gene uncertain. V shed 3 bases and J shed 3 bases, with 11 bases lying between them. The CDR3 runs to 15 residues. CDR1 and CDR2 (germline): MGHDK, SYGVNS. The CDR3 spells CASSDLGLHTGELFF. The CDR3 DNA reads TGTGCCAGCAGTGATCTTGGCCTGCACACCGGGGAGCTGTTTTTT.

A note on this clonotype: It may be a read error: a sequence one base away is much more abundant. J is TRBJ2-4 and V is TRBV4-2, with D perhaps TRBD2 (6 bases). The V end lost 4 bases, the J end lost 7 bases, and 17 bases lay between the germline ends. The CDR3 is made up of 15 amino acids. Germline V gene data show CDR1 as LGHNA and CDR2 as YNFKEQ. For the CDR3, the DNA is TGTGCCAGCAGCCGCCCTGCGGGGAGCGGGAACATTCAGTACTTC. The encoded protein is CASSRPAGSGNIQYF.

The chain employs TRBV19 and TRBJ2-5; 9 bases agree with TRBD1. The CDR3 is made up of 15 amino acids. The J segment lost 0 bases and the V segment lost 3 bases, leaving 2 bases of the junction unmatched. The germline CDR1 and CDR2 sequences are LNHDA and SQIVND (reference sequence). CDR3 in DNA: TGTGCCAGTAGTATCGGACAGGGGAACCAAGAGACCCAGTACTTC. This codes for CASSIGQGNQETQYF.